This TCR beta chain was captured by sequencing in a study of beta chain features in type 1 diabetes. Whole-study context: Similarity in age, gender and cell yields was seen between patients and healthy donors.

A CD45RO/CCR7/CD25/CD127/CD95/CD27 panel sorted naive, central memory, regulatory and stem cell-like memory CD4+ cells. The whole isolated RNA underwent reverse transcription, so sequencing captured expressed TCRB transcripts. The assay was immunoSEQ multiplex PCR, and TCRdb's table has in-frame clones only and misses some. The sample yields 250,000 to 300,000 clones, under 8.5% seen once. Trimming removed 2 bases at V and 1 base at J, with 12 bases between. This CDR3 comprises 15 residues. Germline loops: CDR1 GTSNPN, CDR2 SVGIG (reference sequence). As concerns this clone: As yet, its antigen is unknown.

Study conclusions and caveats: For type 1 diabetes patients, VDJ junctions showed fewer insertions and more deletions.

This clonotype was sampled from a young woman in good health. Sequenced input: central memory CD4+ T cells from blood. The chain uses TRBV30 and TRBJ1-5; a weak D match, TRBD1 (6 bases). The CDR3 coding sequence is TGTGCCTGGAGTATAAAGGGGGAGAGCAATCAGCCCCAGCATTTT. Encoded protein: CAWSIKGESNQPQHF. The entire variable domain, with the rest obtained from reference TRBV30 and TRBJ1-5, is as follows: SQTIHQWPATLVQPVGSPLSLECTVEGTSNPNLYWYRQAAGRGLQLLFYSVGIGQISSEVPQNLSASRPQDRQFILSSKKLLLSDSGFYLCAWSIKGESNQPQHFGDGTRLSIL.